This TCR beta chain originates from a study of cytomegalovirus exposure and HLA in healthy donors. Study-level background: T cells numbering around 170 million yielded fewer than 140 million unique TCR beta sequences in an earlier analysis.

Findings and limits, study-wide: A classifier reportedly called cytomegalovirus status with high sensitivity and specificity. Of the V segments, some could not be distinguished, including TRBV6-2 and TRBV6-3, and were excluded.

Comments on this clone: Its antigen is not known.

60 Vbeta and 13 Jbeta primers were used in PCR. The repertoire was sequenced with immunoSEQ multiplex PCR; TCRdb's copy has only in-frame clones and lacks some. The table lists 130,000 to 150,000 clones, about 78% of them singletons. The CDR3 spans 15 residues. Trimming took off 6 bases at V and 4 bases at J, with 18 bases between the two ends. Germline loops: CDR1 MNHNS, CDR2 SASEGT. The sequencing sample was made of PBMCs. The chain is built from TRBV6-1 and TRBJ1-1, with D perhaps TRBD1 (5 bases). The TCR comes from a male donor in good health and CMV-seronegative. The CDR3 sequence is CASSALTQGGTEAFF. For the CDR3, the DNA is TGTGCCAGCAGCGCACTTACTCAGGGAGGCACTGAAGCTTTCTTT.